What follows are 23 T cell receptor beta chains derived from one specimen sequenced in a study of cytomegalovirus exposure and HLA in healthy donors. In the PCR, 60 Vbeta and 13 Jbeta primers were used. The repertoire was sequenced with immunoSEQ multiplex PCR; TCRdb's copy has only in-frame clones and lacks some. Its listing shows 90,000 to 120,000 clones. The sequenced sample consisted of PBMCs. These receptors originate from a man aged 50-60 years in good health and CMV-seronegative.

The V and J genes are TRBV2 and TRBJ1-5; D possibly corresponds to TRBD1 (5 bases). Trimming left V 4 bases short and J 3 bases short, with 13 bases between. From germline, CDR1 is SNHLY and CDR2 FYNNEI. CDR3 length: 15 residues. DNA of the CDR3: TGTGCCAGCAGTGCCGTTGGGGGGTTCAATCAGCCCCAGCATTTT. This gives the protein CASSAVGGFNQPQHF.

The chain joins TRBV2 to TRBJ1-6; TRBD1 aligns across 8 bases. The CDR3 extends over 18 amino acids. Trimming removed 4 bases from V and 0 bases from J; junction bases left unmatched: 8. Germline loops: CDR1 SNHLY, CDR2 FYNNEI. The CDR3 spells CASSVGTGMSSYNSPLHF. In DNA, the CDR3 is TGTGCCAGCAGTGTAGGGACAGGAATGAGCTCCTATAATTCACCCCTCCACTTT.

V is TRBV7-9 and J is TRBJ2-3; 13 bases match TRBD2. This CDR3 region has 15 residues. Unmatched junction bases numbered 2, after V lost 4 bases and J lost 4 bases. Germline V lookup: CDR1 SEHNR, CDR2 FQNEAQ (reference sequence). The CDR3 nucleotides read TGTGCCAGCAGCTCCGGACTAGCGGGAGCAGATACGCAGTATTTT. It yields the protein CASSSGLAGADTQYF.

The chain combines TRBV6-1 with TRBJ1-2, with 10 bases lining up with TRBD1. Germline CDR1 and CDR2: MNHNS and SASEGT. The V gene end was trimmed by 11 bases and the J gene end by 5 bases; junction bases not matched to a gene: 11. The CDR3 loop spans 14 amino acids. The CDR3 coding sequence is TGTGCCGGACAGGGGACAGGGGTGGGGTATGGCTACACCTTC. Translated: CAGQGTGVGYGYTF.

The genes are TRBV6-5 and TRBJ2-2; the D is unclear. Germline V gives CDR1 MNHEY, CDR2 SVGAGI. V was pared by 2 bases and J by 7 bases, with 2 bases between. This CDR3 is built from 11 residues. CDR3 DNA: TGTGCCAGCAGTTACCTCGGGGAGCTGTTTTTT. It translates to CASSYLGELFF.

The CDR3 region is CASSSDQLAPGELFF. Written as DNA, the CDR3 is TGTGCCAGCAGTTCAGACCAACTAGCTCCCGGGGAGCTGTTTTTT. This sequence joins TRBV2 and TRBJ2-2; TRBD2 might be the D (6 bases). Trimming took off 5 bases at V and 6 bases at J, with 16 bases between the two ends. CDR3 length equals 15 residues. Germline CDR1 SNHLY, CDR2 FYNNEI.

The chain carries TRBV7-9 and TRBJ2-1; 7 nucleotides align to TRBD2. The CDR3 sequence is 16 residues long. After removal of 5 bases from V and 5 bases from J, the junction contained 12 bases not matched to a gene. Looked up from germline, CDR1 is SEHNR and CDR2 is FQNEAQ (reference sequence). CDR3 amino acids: CASSPWWRESDNEQFF. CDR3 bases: TGTGCCAGCAGCCCCTGGTGGCGGGAGTCTGACAATGAGCAGTTCTTC.

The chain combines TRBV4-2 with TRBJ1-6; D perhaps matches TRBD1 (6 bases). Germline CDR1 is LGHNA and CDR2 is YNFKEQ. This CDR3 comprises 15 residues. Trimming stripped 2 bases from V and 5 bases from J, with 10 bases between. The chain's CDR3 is CASSQKGVDNSPLHF. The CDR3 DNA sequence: TGTGCCAGCAGCCAAAAGGGGGTGGATAATTCACCCCTCCACTTT.

The CDR3, as DNA: TGTGCCAGTAACAAACAGGGCTCTGGAAACACCATATATTTT. Its protein is CASNKQGSGNTIYF. The rearrangement uses TRBV19 and TRBJ1-3, with D tentatively TRBD1 (6 bases). From germline, CDR1 is LNHDA and CDR2 SQIVND (reference sequence). V lost 7 bases to trimming and J lost 0 bases, with 10 bases between them. There are 14 residues in the CDR3.

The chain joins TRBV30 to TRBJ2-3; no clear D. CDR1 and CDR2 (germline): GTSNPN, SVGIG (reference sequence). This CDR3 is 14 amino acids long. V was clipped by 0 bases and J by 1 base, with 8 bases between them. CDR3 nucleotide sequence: TGTGCCTGGAGTGTAAATCCAGGCACAGATACGCAGTATTTT. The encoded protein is CAWSVNPGTDTQYF.

CDR3 coding DNA: TGTGCCAGCAGTTGGCAGGGGGCGAACACCGGGGAGCTGTTTTTT. Protein sequence: CASSWQGANTGELFF. The chain has TRBV7-9 and TRBJ2-2; 7 bases line up with TRBD1. CDR1 and CDR2 (germline): SEHNR, FQNEAQ (reference sequence). There are 15 residues in the CDR3. V lost 6 bases and J lost 0; bases outside the gene matches: 4.

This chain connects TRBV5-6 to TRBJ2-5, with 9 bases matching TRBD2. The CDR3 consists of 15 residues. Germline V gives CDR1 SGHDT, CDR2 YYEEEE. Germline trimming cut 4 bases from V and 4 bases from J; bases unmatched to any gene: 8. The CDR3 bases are TGTGCCAGCAGCCTCATGGGCGGGGGGGGAGAGACCCAGTACTTC. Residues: CASSLMGGGGETQYF.

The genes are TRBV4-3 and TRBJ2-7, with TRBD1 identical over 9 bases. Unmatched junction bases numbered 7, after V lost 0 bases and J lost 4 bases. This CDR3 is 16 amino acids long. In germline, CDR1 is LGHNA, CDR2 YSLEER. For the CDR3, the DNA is TGCGCCAGCAGCCAAGATCCCCACAGGGGGCCGTACGAGCAGTACTTC. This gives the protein CASSQDPHRGPYEQYF.

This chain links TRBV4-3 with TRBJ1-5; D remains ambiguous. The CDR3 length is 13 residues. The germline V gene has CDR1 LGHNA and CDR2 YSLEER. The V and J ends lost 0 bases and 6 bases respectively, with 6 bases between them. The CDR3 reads CASSQEYGQPQHF. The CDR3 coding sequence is TGCGCCAGCAGCCAAGAGTACGGTCAGCCCCAGCATTTT.

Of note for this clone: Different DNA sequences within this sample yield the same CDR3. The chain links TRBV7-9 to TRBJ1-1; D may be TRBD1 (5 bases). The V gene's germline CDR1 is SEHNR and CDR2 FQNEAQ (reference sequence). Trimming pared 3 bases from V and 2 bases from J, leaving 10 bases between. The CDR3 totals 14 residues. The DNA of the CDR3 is TGTGCCAGCAGCTTCCGGGGACTTAACACTGAAGCTTTCTTT. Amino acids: CASSFRGLNTEAFF. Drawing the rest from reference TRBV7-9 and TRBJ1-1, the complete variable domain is DTGVSQNPRHKITKRGQNVTFRCDPISEHNRLYWYRQTLGQGPEFLTYFQNEAQLEKSRLLSDRFSAERPKGSFSTLEIQRTEQGDSAMYLCASSFRGLNTEAFFGQGTRLTVV.

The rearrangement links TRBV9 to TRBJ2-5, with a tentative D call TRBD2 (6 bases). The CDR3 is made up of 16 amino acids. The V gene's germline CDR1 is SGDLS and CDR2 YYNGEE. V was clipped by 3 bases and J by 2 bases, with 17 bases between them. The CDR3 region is CASSDLGWGGQETQYF. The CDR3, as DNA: TGTGCCAGCAGCGACCTAGGTTGGGGAGGACAAGAGACCCAGTACTTC.

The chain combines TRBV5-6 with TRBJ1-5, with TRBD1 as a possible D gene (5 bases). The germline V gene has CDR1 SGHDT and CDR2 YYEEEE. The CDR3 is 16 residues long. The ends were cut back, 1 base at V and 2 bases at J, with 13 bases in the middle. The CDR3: CASSLIGGRGNQPQHF. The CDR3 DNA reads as TGTGCCAGCAGCTTGATCGGGGGTCGTGGCAATCAGCCCCAGCATTTT.

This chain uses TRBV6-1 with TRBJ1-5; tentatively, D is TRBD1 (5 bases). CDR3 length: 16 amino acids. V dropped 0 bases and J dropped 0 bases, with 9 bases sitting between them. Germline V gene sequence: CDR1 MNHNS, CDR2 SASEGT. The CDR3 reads CASSEATGNSNQPQHF. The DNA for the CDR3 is TGTGCCAGCAGTGAAGCTACAGGTAATAGCAATCAGCCCCAGCATTTT.

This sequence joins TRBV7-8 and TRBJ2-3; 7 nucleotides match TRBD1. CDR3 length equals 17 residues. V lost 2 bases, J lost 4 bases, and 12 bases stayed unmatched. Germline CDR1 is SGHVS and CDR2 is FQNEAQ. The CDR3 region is CASSLTQDRSSSDTQYF. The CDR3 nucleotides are TGTGCCAGCAGCTTAACCCAGGACAGGTCGAGCTCAGATACGCAGTATTTT.

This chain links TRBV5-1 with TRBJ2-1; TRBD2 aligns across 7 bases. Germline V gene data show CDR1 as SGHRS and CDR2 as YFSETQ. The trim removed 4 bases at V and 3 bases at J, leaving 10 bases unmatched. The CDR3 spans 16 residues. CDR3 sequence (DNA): TGCGCCAGCAGCCCCCAGACCGCGGGGGACTACAATGAGCAGTTCTTC. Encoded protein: CASSPQTAGDYNEQFF.

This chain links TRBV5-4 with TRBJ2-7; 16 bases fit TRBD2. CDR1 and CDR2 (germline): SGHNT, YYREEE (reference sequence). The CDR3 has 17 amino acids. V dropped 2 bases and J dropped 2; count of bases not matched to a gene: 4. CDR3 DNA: TGTGCCAGCAGCTTTGGGACTAGCGGGAGGGCCGCCTACGAGCAGTACTTC. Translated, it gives CASSFGTSGRAAYEQYF.

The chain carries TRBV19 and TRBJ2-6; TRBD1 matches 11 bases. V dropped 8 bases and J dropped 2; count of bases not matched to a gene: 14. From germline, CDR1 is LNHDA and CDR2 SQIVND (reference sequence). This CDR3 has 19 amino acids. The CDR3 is CASYGESGQGEAGANVLTF. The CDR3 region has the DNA TGTGCCAGTTACGGGGAGTCGGGACAGGGGGAGGCTGGGGCCAACGTCCTGACTTTC.

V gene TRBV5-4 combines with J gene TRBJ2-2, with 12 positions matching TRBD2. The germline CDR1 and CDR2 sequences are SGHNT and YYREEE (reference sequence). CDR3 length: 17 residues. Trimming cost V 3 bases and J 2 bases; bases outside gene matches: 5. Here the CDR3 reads CASSSGLAGSNTGELFF. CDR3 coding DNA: TGTGCCAGCAGCTCTGGACTAGCGGGATCCAACACCGGGGAGCTGTTTTTT.